The next 21 T cell receptor beta chains were all read from a single sample in a study of beta chain features in type 1 diabetes. Overall study results and limits: TCRB CDR3 length was moderately but significantly reduced in all four CD4+ subsets of Type 1 diabetes patients.

No antigen has been identified for these receptors. The whole isolated RNA underwent reverse transcription, so sequencing captured expressed TCRB transcripts. Libraries were prepared by immunoSEQ multiplex PCR; TCRdb keeps only in-frame clonotypes and omits some of them. The sample carries 150,000 to 200,000 clones, almost 65% recorded once. Material: naive CD4+ T cells from blood. These receptors all come from a man aged 30 to 45 with type 1 diabetes.

The CDR3 coding sequence is TGTGCCAGCAGCGACCCCCGGCGGGGTAACACCGGGGAGCTGTTTTTT. This codes for CASSDPRRGNTGELFF. The J gene is TRBJ2-2, the V gene TRBV9; D may be TRBD2 (6 bases). Germline values: CDR1 SGDLS, CDR2 YYNGEE. The CDR3 sequence is 16 residues long. With 3 bases removed from V and 2 bases from J, the gap between germline ends came to 14 bases.

This chain joins TRBV29-1 and TRBJ2-3, with TRBD1 matching 12 bases. Losses at the gene ends were 5 bases for V and 7 bases for J; bases not matched to a gene: 10. Germline V gene sequence: CDR1 SQVTM, CDR2 ANQGSEA. The CDR3 loop spans 15 amino acids. This CDR3 reads CSVRPGQGAPNTQYF. The CDR3 bases are TGCAGCGTTCGCCCGGGACAGGGGGCGCCGAATACGCAGTATTTT.

This clone has just a few counts. J is TRBJ1-2 and V is TRBV9; perhaps TRBD1 as D (5 bases). CDR1 is SGDLS, CDR2 YYNGEE, per germline. Trimming took off 0 bases at V and 8 bases at J, with 14 bases between the two ends. The CDR3 is 14 residues long. CDR3 DNA sequence: TGTGCCAGCAGCGTAGCTACCAGGGTCGGAGGCTACACCTTC. Encoded protein: CASSVATRVGGYTF.

The rearrangement uses TRBV29-1 and TRBJ2-5; D is undetermined. From germline, CDR1 is SQVTM and CDR2 ANQGSEA. V lost 3 bases and J 4 bases, leaving 9 bases between the germline ends. The CDR3 covers 12 residues. CDR3 sequence: CSVDMGLETQYF. CDR3 nucleotides: TGCAGCGTTGACATGGGCTTAGAGACCCAGTACTTC.

Note on this clone: The junction departs from germline at one end; a sequencing error may be responsible. This rearrangement joins TRBV2 to TRBJ1-2; TRBD1 might be the D (5 bases). CDR1 and CDR2 from the germline V gene are SNHLY and FYNNEI. The CDR3 contains 12 residues. The CDR3 spells CASSEARERLKF. Here the CDR3 DNA reads TGTGCCAGCAGTGAAGCCAGGGAAAGGTTAAAGTTC. Drawing the rest from reference TRBV2 and TRBJ1-2, the complete variable domain is EPEVTQTPSHQVTQMGQEVILRCVPISNHLYFYWYRQILGQKVEFLVSFYNNEISEKSEIFDDQFSVERPDGSNFTLKIRSTKLEDSAMYFCASSEARERLKFGSGTRLTVV.

The rearrangement joins TRBV10-3 to TRBJ1-4; 10 bases fit TRBD1. Germline V CDR1 and CDR2: ENHRY, SYGVKD. The CDR3 runs to 17 residues. Trimming at V came to 2 bases and at J to 5 bases, leaving 8 bases not matched to a gene. The CDR3 protein is CAISEGKGQGNNEKLFF. The DNA of the CDR3 is TGTGCCATCAGTGAGGGAAAGGGACAGGGGAACAATGAAAAACTGTTTTTT.

The V gene is TRBV29-1, the J gene TRBJ2-7; 9 nucleotides align to TRBD1. V shed 7 bases, J shed 5 bases, and the junction held 6 bases outside the gene matches. Per the germline V gene, CDR1 is SQVTM and CDR2 is ANQGSEA. This CDR3 region has 12 residues. For the CDR3, the DNA is TGCAGCGGCGACAGGGGGAGCGACGAGCAGTACTTC. It is translated as CSGDRGSDEQYF.

This sequence joins TRBV7-2 and TRBJ2-7, with 8 bases matching TRBD1. Per germline, CDR1 SGHTA and CDR2 FQGNSA. The CDR3 is 13 residues long. Unmatched junction bases numbered 8, after V lost 5 bases and J lost 8 bases. CDR3 bases: TGTGCCAGCAGCATGGACAGGGCAGCCCAGCAGTACTTC. Translation: CASSMDRAAQQYF. The full variable domain, rest sourced from reference TRBV7-2 and TRBJ2-7, is GAGVSQSPSNKVTEKGKDVELRCDPISGHTALYWYRQSLGQGLEFLIYFQGNSAPDKSGLPSDRFSAERTGGSVSTLTIQRTQQEDSAVYLCASSMDRAAQQYFGPGTRLTVT.

CDR3: CASSRRRQPQHF. Written as DNA, the CDR3 is TGCGCCAGCAGCCGGAGAAGGCAGCCCCAGCATTTT. The gene calls are TRBV4-3 and TRBJ1-5; D is unclear. The CDR3 consists of 12 residues. Germline-derived CDR1 and CDR2 are LGHNA and YSLEER. The V end lost 4 bases, the J end lost 7 bases, and 8 bases lay between the germline ends.

This chain uses TRBV5-1 with TRBJ2-1, with D tentatively TRBD1 (6 bases). The CDR3 loop spans 15 amino acids. CDR1 is SGHRS, CDR2 YFSETQ, per germline. V lost 4 bases and J lost 6, with 17 bases in between. The CDR3 spells CASSPPLQGFNEQFF. The CDR3 coding sequence is TGCGCCAGCAGCCCACCATTACAGGGTTTCAATGAGCAGTTCTTC.

This chain connects TRBV30 to TRBJ2-1; a possible D gene is TRBD1 (5 bases). The V end was cut by 0 bases, the J end by 3 bases, with 12 bases between. From germline, CDR1 is GTSNPN and CDR2 SVGIG (reference sequence). CDR3 size: 15 residues. The CDR3 region is CAWSVGDVGYNEQFF. CDR3 DNA: TGTGCCTGGAGTGTAGGGGATGTGGGCTACAATGAGCAGTTCTTC.

Comment on this clone: Within the sample, other DNA sequences also encode this same CDR3. CDR3 coding DNA: TGCAGCGTTGAAGTGGGAAATCAGCCCCAGCATTTT. It specifies CSVEVGNQPQHF. V is TRBV29-1 and J is TRBJ1-5, with no clear D. The CDR3 consists of 12 residues. Between the trimmed V and J ends, which lost 1 base and 4 bases, there was a span of 5 bases. Germline-derived CDR1 and CDR2 are SQVTM and ANQGSEA.

The CDR3 protein is CASSPPSQETQYF. The CDR3 DNA is TGTGCCAGCTCACCACCGTCCCAAGAGACCCAGTACTTC. The chain uses TRBV18 and TRBJ2-5; D not certain. The CDR3 has 13 residues. CDR1 is KGHSH and CDR2 is LQKENI in the germline V gene. V lost 0 bases, J lost 1 base, and 3 bases lay in between.

The rearrangement uses TRBV9 and TRBJ2-3; D assignment may be TRBD1 or TRBD2 (5 bases each). Germline CDR1 reads SGDLS; CDR2 reads YYNGEE. This CDR3 spans 16 amino acids. V lost 5 bases to trimming and J lost 8 bases, with 24 bases between them. The CDR3 nucleotides are TGTGCCAGCAGGCCAGGGAAGCGGAACGATGGAGCTACGCAGTATTTT. This codes for CASRPGKRNDGATQYF.

The genes are TRBV29-1 and TRBJ1-1; 7 positions agree with TRBD1. The ends lost 2 bases at V and 5 bases at J; junction bases unmatched: 2. Germline V gene sequence: CDR1 SQVTM, CDR2 ANQGSEA. The CDR3 length is 12 residues. CDR3 nucleotide sequence: TGCAGCGTTGAAAGGGGGCGGACTGAAGCTTTCTTT. Its protein is CSVERGRTEAFF.

This sequence joins TRBV7-2 and TRBJ2-7, with TRBD1 matching over 9 bases. The junction had 8 bases not matched to a gene; V was cut back by 3 bases and J by 5 bases. This CDR3 has 15 amino acids. Germline assignment: CDR1 SGHTA and CDR2 FQGNSA. The CDR3 nucleotides read TGTGCCAGCAGCTTTACTTGGGACAGGGTCAACGAGCAGTACTTC. This codes for CASSFTWDRVNEQYF. The whole variable domain, filled in from reference TRBV7-2 and TRBJ2-7, reads GAGVSQSPSNKVTEKGKDVELRCDPISGHTALYWYRQSLGQGLEFLIYFQGNSAPDKSGLPSDRFSAERTGGSVSTLTIQRTQQEDSAVYLCASSFTWDRVNEQYFGPGTRLTVT.

The V and J genes are TRBV9 and TRBJ2-5, with TRBD2 identical over 7 bases. From germline, CDR1 is SGDLS and CDR2 YYNGEE. The CDR3 has 13 amino acids. The ends lost 3 bases at V and 5 bases at J; junction bases unmatched: 4. CDR3 DNA sequence: TGTGCCAGCAGCGGGCTAGCGGACGAGACCCAGTACTTC. This sequence encodes CASSGLADETQYF.

The chain couples TRBV5-4 to TRBJ2-3; D is unresolved. V shed 1 base and J shed 5 bases, with 11 bases lying between them. CDR1 SGHNT and CDR2 YYREEE come from the germline V gene (reference sequence). The CDR3 runs to 14 residues. This CDR3 reads CASSLNPLQDTQYF. The CDR3 DNA reads as TGTGCCAGCAGCTTGAACCCCTTACAAGATACGCAGTATTTT. The full variable domain, rest sourced from reference TRBV5-4 and TRBJ2-3, is ETGVTQSPTHLIKTRGQQVTLRCSSQSGHNTVSWYQQALGQGPQFIFQYYREEENGRGNFPPRFSGLQFPNYSSELNVNALELDDSALYLCASSLNPLQDTQYFGPGTRLTVL.

This chain uses TRBV30 with TRBJ2-5; perhaps D is TRBD1 or TRBD2 (6 bases each). V was cut by 8 bases and J by 4 bases, with 17 bases left in between. CDR1 is GTSNPN, CDR2 SVGIG, per germline (reference sequence). This CDR3 has 13 residues. CDR3 residues: CALTRGGPETQYF. The DNA of the CDR3 is TGTGCCCTTACACGTGGGGGGCCAGAGACCCAGTACTTC.

The V gene is TRBV11-2, the J gene TRBJ2-1, with D uncertain. V was trimmed by 5 bases and J by 5 bases, leaving 22 bases between them. Germline loops: CDR1 SGHAT, CDR2 FQNNGV. The CDR3 sequence is 17 residues long. CDR3 loop: CASSPRAWGGVDNEQFF. CDR3 coding DNA: TGTGCCAGCAGCCCCCGAGCGTGGGGTGGAGTTGACAATGAGCAGTTCTTC.

The chain is built from TRBV19 and TRBJ2-3; the D is unclear. V was trimmed by 7 bases and J by 4 bases, leaving 15 bases between them. CDR3 length: 14 residues. CDR1 and CDR2 (germline): LNHDA, SQIVND (reference sequence). The CDR3 nucleotides read TGTGCCAGTACGGCCAGAATTGGCGCAGATACGCAGTATTTT. Translation: CASTARIGADTQYF.